Following are 2 T cell receptor beta chains from one sample sequenced in a study of T cells expressing NK-cell markers. One entry per CDR3 protein, without DNA, is what TCRdb gives after re-calling the 5' RACE reads. Recorded for this sample: around 470,000 distinct CDR3 sequences. The sample consisted of blood T cells: a sorted CD56 or NKG2C T cell subset, CD4+ or CD8+ T cells, or bulk PBMC T cells (not recorded which). These TCRs come from a woman aged 50 to 60 in good health.

The genes are TRBV11-3 and TRBJ2-1; TCRdb picks TRBD2, but there is no DNA to check that call. CDR1 is SGHNT, CDR2 YENEEA, per germline. This CDR3 comprises 15 residues. CDR3 residues: CASSLQSGSYNEQFF. Filled out from reference TRBV11-3 and TRBJ2-1, the complete variable domain reads EAGVVQSPRYKIIEKKQPVAFWCNPISGHNTLYWYLQNLGQGPELLIRYENEEAVDDSQLPKDRFSAERLKGVDSTLKIQPAELGDSAVYLCASSLQSGSYNEQFFGPGTRLTVL.

V is TRBV12-3 or TRBV12-4 and J is TRBJ2-7; without DNA, the TCRdb call of TRBD1 cannot be checked. The CDR3 has 15 residues. The CDR3: CASSLNRGVSYEQYF.